Listed here are 25 T cell receptor beta chains from one sample, sequenced in a study of OX40 agonist ivuxolimab in advanced cancers. TCRdb's table, derived via immunoSEQ multiplex PCR, lists solely in-frame clones and lacks some. The data contain roughly 120,000 clones, roughly nine tenths of them singletons. The sample consisted of CD4+ or CD8+ T cells sorted from blood, taken in a trial of the OX40 agonist ivuxolimab. All receptors come from an adult with an advanced solid tumor such as melanoma, head and neck, liver or kidney cancer.

The chain joins TRBV7-2 to TRBJ2-5, with 9 bases aligning to TRBD2. This CDR3 is 16 amino acids long. Germline V gene sequence: CDR1 SGHTA, CDR2 FQGNSA. V trimming: 4 bases; J trimming: 7 bases; junction bases outside the gene matches: 13. CDR3 nucleotide sequence: TGTGCCAGCAGCTCGAATACCGGGACTAGCTCGGGGACCCAGTACTTC. It translates to CASSSNTGTSSGTQYF. The full variable domain, its missing parts supplied by reference TRBV7-2 and TRBJ2-5, is GAGVSQSPSNKVTEKGKDVELRCDPISGHTALYWYRQSLGQGLEFLIYFQGNSAPDKSGLPSDRFSAERTGGSVSTLTIQRTQQEDSAVYLCASSSNTGTSSGTQYFGPGTRLLVL.

The rearrangement joins TRBV15 to TRBJ2-7; D possibly corresponds to TRBD1 (6 bases). Germline V lookup: CDR1 LNHNV, CDR2 YYDKDF (reference sequence). The CDR3 loop spans 15 amino acids. The ends were cut back, 2 bases at V and 0 bases at J, with 11 bases in the middle. Here the CDR3 reads CATSRTPGHSYEQYF. The CDR3 DNA reads TGTGCCACCAGCAGAACTCCGGGACACTCCTACGAGCAGTACTTC.

V and J are TRBV9 and TRBJ2-1; unclear D gene. V lost 1 base to trimming and J lost 5 bases, with 7 bases between them. CDR3 size: 13 residues. Germline CDR1 and CDR2: SGDLS and YYNGEE. The CDR3 DNA reads TGTGCCAGCAGCGTATTTCAAAACAATGAGCAGTTCTTC. This codes for CASSVFQNNEQFF. Variable domain in full (rest from reference TRBV9 and TRBJ2-1): DSGVTQTPKHLITATGQRVTLRCSPRSGDLSVYWYQQSLDQGLQFLIQYYNGEERAKGNILERFSAQQFPDLHSELNLSSLELGDSALYFCASSVFQNNEQFFGPGTRLTVL.

The chain is built from TRBV7-2 and TRBJ2-3, with D perhaps TRBD2 (5 bases). The CDR3 is made up of 14 amino acids. The V end was cut by 4 bases, the J end by 1 base, with 9 bases between. Germline V gene sequence: CDR1 SGHTA, CDR2 FQGNSA. The CDR3 DNA reads TGTGCCAGCAGCTCAATTAGCGGCACAGATACGCAGTATTTT. It encodes CASSSISGTDTQYF.

The chain employs TRBV29-1 and TRBJ2-5, with 9 bases matching TRBD1. V trimming: 8 bases; J trimming: 6 bases; junction bases outside the gene matches: 10. The CDR3 totals 13 residues. The V gene's germline CDR1 is SQVTM and CDR2 ANQGSEA. In DNA form, the CDR3 reads TGCAGCACCCAACAGGGGGCCAGCCAGACCCAGTACTTC. Amino acids: CSTQQGASQTQYF. Supplemented by reference TRBV29-1 and TRBJ2-5, the full variable domain reads SAVISQKPSRDICQRGTSLTIQCQVDSQVTMMFWYRQQPGQSLTLIATANQGSEATYESGFVIDKFPISRPNLTFSTLTVSNMSPEDSSIYLCSTQQGASQTQYFGPGTRLLVL.

As regards this clone: Germline is not matched at one junction end, which may reflect a read error. The CDR3 protein is CASSLEGTKYGYTF. DNA of the CDR3: TGCGCCAGCAGCTTGGAGGGGACTAAATATGGCTACACCTTC. V is TRBV5-1 and J is TRBJ1-2; TRBD1 might be the D (5 bases). Per germline, CDR1 SGHRS and CDR2 YFSETQ. CDR3 length: 14 residues.

V gene TRBV28 combines with J gene TRBJ1-5; D gene ambiguous. CDR3 length equals 14 residues. The V gene lost 5 bases and the J gene lost 7 bases, with 15 bases spanning the gap. Germline CDR1 MDHEN, CDR2 SYDVKM. The CDR3 sequence: CASSLTHKFQPQHF. The DNA for the CDR3 is TGTGCCAGCAGTCTCACACACAAGTTCCAGCCCCAGCATTTT.

V gene TRBV19 combines with J gene TRBJ1-1; D remains ambiguous. Germline assignment: CDR1 LNHDA and CDR2 SQIVND (reference sequence). Trimming removed 11 bases at V and 1 base at J, with 20 bases between. CDR3 size: 15 residues. CDR3 DNA sequence: TGTGCCTCCAAAAGGGCAGGAGGATCGAACACTGAAGCTTTCTTT. Protein sequence: CASKRAGGSNTEAFF.

The chain has TRBV9 and TRBJ2-3; tentative D call: TRBD2 (6 bases). CDR1 SGDLS and CDR2 YYNGEE come from the germline V gene. The CDR3 has 17 residues. V was clipped by 4 bases and J by 1 base, with 19 bases between them. CDR3 loop: CASSLGTFPGGTDTQYF. CDR3 DNA sequence: TGTGCCAGCAGCTTGGGGACTTTCCCGGGGGGCACAGATACGCAGTATTTT.

The chain combines TRBV7-9 with TRBJ1-2; D unclear. The CDR3 is 16 residues long. V dropped 3 bases and J dropped 2 bases, with 16 bases sitting between them. Germline V gene data show CDR1 as SEHNR and CDR2 as FQNEAQ (reference sequence). The CDR3 is CASSFSYAEQNYGYTF. CDR3 nucleotides: TGTGCCAGCAGCTTTAGCTACGCAGAACAAAACTATGGCTACACCTTC.

This chain joins TRBV10-3 and TRBJ1-2, with D perhaps matching TRBD1 (6 bases). The germline V gene has CDR1 ENHRY and CDR2 SYGVKD. V was pared by 5 bases and J by 6 bases, with 19 bases between. CDR3 length: 15 amino acids. The CDR3 region has the DNA TGTGCCATCAGTTCAGGGGCGGGAACGCACGATGGCTACACCTTC. Translating it yields CAISSGAGTHDGYTF.

The V gene is TRBV5-1, the J gene TRBJ2-7; the match to TRBD2 covers 8 bases. With V trimmed by 3 bases and J by 1 base, 6 bases remained unmatched. Germline assignment: CDR1 SGHRS and CDR2 YFSETQ. The CDR3 is made up of 15 amino acids. In DNA form, the CDR3 reads TGCGCCAGCAGCTCGGGAGGGCAGCTATCCTACGAGCAGTACTTC. This sequence encodes CASSSGGQLSYEQYF. The entire variable domain, with the rest obtained from reference TRBV5-1 and TRBJ2-7, is as follows: KAGVTQTPRYLIKTRGQQVTLSCSPISGHRSVSWYQQTPGQGLQFLFEYFSETQRNKGNFPGRFSGRQFSNSRSEMNVSTLELGDSALYLCASSSGGQLSYEQYFGPGTRLTVT.

The chain combines TRBV7-2 with TRBJ1-2, with no clear D. The germline V and J ends were trimmed by 1 base and 6 bases, with 12 bases remaining between them. The CDR3 contains 14 residues. The germline V gene encodes CDR1 SGHTA and CDR2 FQGNSA. This CDR3 is CASSLDAGRNGYTF. The CDR3 coding sequence is TGTGCCAGCAGCTTAGATGCGGGGAGGAATGGCTACACCTTC. The variable domain in full, completed from reference TRBV7-2 and TRBJ1-2, reads GAGVSQSPSNKVTEKGKDVELRCDPISGHTALYWYRQSLGQGLEFLIYFQGNSAPDKSGLPSDRFSAERTGGSVSTLTIQRTQQEDSAVYLCASSLDAGRNGYTFGSGTRLTVV.

The chain recombines TRBV6-6 with TRBJ1-2; D is uncertain. Germline CDR1 is MNHNY and CDR2 is SVGAGI (reference sequence). V gave up 0 bases and J gave up 6 bases, with 11 bases separating them. The CDR3 consists of 14 residues. The CDR3 reads CASSYSTALDGYTF. CDR3 coding DNA: TGTGCCAGCAGTTACTCGACTGCCTTGGATGGCTACACCTTC.

This clone came up once. This chain uses TRBV2 with TRBJ2-7; D ambiguous. Germline CDR1 reads SNHLY; CDR2 reads FYNNEI. Trimming took off 6 bases at V and 4 bases at J, with 7 bases between the two ends. The CDR3 is 11 amino acids. The CDR3: CASSAKYEQYF. The CDR3 DNA reads TGTGCCAGCAGCGCCAAATACGAGCAGTACTTC. Drawing the rest from reference TRBV2 and TRBJ2-7, the complete variable domain is EPEVTQTPSHQVTQMGQEVILRCVPISNHLYFYWYRQILGQKVEFLVSFYNNEISEKSEIFDDQFSVERPDGSNFTLKIRSTKLEDSAMYFCASSAKYEQYFGPGTRLTVT.

This chain links TRBV5-1 with TRBJ2-7; D possibly corresponds to TRBD1 (6 bases). V lost 3 bases to trimming and J lost 3 bases, with 13 bases between them. The CDR3 consists of 14 residues. Germline V CDR1 and CDR2: SGHRS, YFSETQ. This chain's CDR3 is CASSSILGGYEQYF. CDR3 nucleotide sequence: TGCGCCAGCAGCTCGATTCTAGGGGGCTACGAGCAGTACTTC. Drawing the rest from reference TRBV5-1 and TRBJ2-7, the complete variable domain is KAGVTQTPRYLIKTRGQQVTLSCSPISGHRSVSWYQQTPGQGLQFLFEYFSETQRNKGNFPGRFSGRQFSNSRSEMNVSTLELGDSALYLCASSSILGGYEQYFGPGTRLTVT.

For the CDR3, the DNA is TGTGCCAGCAGCTTGGGGGGGGTGTCGTTGGCCTCGTCACCCCTCCACTTT. The encoded protein is CASSLGGVSLASSPLHF. The chain uses TRBV5-4 and TRBJ1-6, with D tentatively TRBD1 (5 bases). Germline V lookup: CDR1 SGHNT, CDR2 YYREEE (reference sequence). The CDR3 is 17 amino acids. V lost 0 bases and J 10 bases, leaving 20 bases between the germline ends.

The V gene is TRBV13, the J gene TRBJ2-1; 14 nucleotides line up with TRBD2. The CDR3 loop spans 17 amino acids. CDR1 and CDR2 (germline): PRHDT, FYEKMQ (reference sequence). V lost 5 bases, J lost 7 bases, and 10 bases stayed unmatched. The CDR3 loop is CASSPGLAGDLGNEQFF. CDR3 coding DNA: TGTGCCAGCAGCCCGGGACTAGCGGGAGACCTGGGGAATGAGCAGTTCTTC.

The chain has TRBV9 and TRBJ2-1; 8 bases match TRBD1. With 4 bases clipped from V and 7 bases from J, the junction kept 10 bases outside the gene matches. The CDR3 extends over 15 amino acids. Germline V CDR1 and CDR2: SGDLS, YYNGEE. CDR3 amino acids: CASSIRTGQGNEQFF. DNA of the CDR3: TGTGCCAGCAGCATCAGGACAGGGCAGGGAAATGAGCAGTTCTTC.

The chain links TRBV9 to TRBJ1-1; D remains unclear. V lost 0 bases and J lost 3, with 15 bases in between. The CDR3 runs to 16 residues. Germline V gives CDR1 SGDLS, CDR2 YYNGEE. The CDR3: CASSVASRPWDTEAFF. CDR3 nucleotide sequence: TGTGCCAGCAGCGTAGCCTCACGACCCTGGGACACTGAAGCTTTCTTT.

This chain connects TRBV4-3 to TRBJ1-4; no reliable D call. Looked up from germline, CDR1 is LGHNA and CDR2 is YSLEER. The germline V and J ends were trimmed by 0 bases and 3 bases, with 17 bases remaining between them. The CDR3 extends over 18 amino acids. This CDR3 reads CASSQDSVTGSPNEKLFF. CDR3 in DNA: TGCGCCAGCAGCCAAGATTCGGTAACCGGGTCTCCTAATGAAAAACTGTTTTTT.

The chain joins TRBV5-1 to TRBJ2-3; TRBD1 agrees at 8 bases. Germline CDR1 SGHRS, CDR2 YFSETQ. The junction had 5 bases not matched to a gene; V was cut back by 1 base and J by 4 bases. The CDR3 has 15 residues. The CDR3 DNA follows: TGCGCCAGCAGCTTGCGGGACAGGATAGCAGATACGCAGTATTTT. Its translation: CASSLRDRIADTQYF. Full variable domain (rest looked up from reference TRBV5-1 and TRBJ2-3): KAGVTQTPRYLIKTRGQQVTLSCSPISGHRSVSWYQQTPGQGLQFLFEYFSETQRNKGNFPGRFSGRQFSNSRSEMNVSTLELGDSALYLCASSLRDRIADTQYFGPGTRLTVL.

This clone was observed a handful of times. The V and J genes are TRBV6-5 and TRBJ2-7; D is possibly TRBD1 or TRBD2 (5 bases each). Germline V lookup: CDR1 MNHEY, CDR2 SVGAGI. This CDR3 comprises 14 residues. The V and J ends lost 6 bases and 3 bases respectively, with 15 bases between them. CDR3 sequence: CASSRDHYRYEQYF. CDR3 nucleotides: TGTGCCAGCAGCCGGGACCATTACCGCTACGAGCAGTACTTC.

Comment on this clone: A much larger clone is a single base away; this may be a read error. This sample also contains other DNA sequences that code for the same CDR3. The CDR3 bases are TGTGCCAGCAGCCCAGGGGGCAATCAGCCCCAGCATTTT. Translated: CASSPGGNQPQHF. The chain combines TRBV7-2 with TRBJ1-5; D might be TRBD1 (6 bases). Germline CDR1 is SGHTA and CDR2 is FQGNSA. The V gene lost 5 bases and the J gene lost 2 bases, with 7 bases spanning the gap. The CDR3 sequence is 13 residues long.

The rearrangement uses TRBV28 and TRBJ1-5, with a tentative D call TRBD1 (6 bases). There are 13 residues in the CDR3. The ends were cut back, 5 bases at V and 8 bases at J, with 13 bases in the middle. Germline V gene sequence: CDR1 MDHEN, CDR2 SYDVKM. The CDR3 loop is CASSPTRGKPQHF. In DNA, the CDR3 is TGTGCCAGCAGTCCGACTAGGGGGAAGCCCCAGCATTTT. The full variable domain, its missing parts supplied by reference TRBV28 and TRBJ1-5, is DVKVTQSSRYLVKRTGEKVFLECVQDMDHENMFWYRQDPGLGLRLIYFSYDVKMKEKGDIPEGYSVSREKKERFSLILESASTNQTSMYLCASSPTRGKPQHFGDGTRLSIL.